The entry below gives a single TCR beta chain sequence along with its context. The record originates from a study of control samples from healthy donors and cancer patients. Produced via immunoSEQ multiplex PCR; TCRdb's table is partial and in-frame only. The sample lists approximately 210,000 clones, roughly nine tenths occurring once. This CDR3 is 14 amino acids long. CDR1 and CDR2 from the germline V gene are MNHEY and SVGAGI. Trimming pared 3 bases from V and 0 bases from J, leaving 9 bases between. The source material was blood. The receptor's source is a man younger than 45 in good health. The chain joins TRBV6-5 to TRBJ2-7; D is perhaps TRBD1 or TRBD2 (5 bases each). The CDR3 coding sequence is TGTGCCAGCAGTTATAGGGACCTCTCCTACGAGCAGTACTTC. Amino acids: CASSYRDLSYEQYF.